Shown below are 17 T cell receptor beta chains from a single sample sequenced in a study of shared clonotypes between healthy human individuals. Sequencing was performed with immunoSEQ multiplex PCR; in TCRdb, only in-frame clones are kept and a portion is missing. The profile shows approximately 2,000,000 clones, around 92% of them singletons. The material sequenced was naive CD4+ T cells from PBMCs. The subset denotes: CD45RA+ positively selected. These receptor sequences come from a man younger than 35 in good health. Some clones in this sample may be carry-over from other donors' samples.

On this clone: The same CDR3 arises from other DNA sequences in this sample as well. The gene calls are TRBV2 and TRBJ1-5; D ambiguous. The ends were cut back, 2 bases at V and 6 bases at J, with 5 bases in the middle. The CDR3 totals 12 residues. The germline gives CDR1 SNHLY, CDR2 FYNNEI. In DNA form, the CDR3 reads TGTGCCAGCAGTGAAAGTGTTCAGCCCCAGCATTTT. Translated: CASSESVQPQHF.

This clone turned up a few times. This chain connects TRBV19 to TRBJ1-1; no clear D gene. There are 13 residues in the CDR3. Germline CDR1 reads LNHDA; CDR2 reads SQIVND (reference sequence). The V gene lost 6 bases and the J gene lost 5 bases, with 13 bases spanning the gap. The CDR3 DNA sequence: TGTGCCAGTAGCCCCAGGTGGGAGACTGAAGCTTTCTTT. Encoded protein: CASSPRWETEAFF.

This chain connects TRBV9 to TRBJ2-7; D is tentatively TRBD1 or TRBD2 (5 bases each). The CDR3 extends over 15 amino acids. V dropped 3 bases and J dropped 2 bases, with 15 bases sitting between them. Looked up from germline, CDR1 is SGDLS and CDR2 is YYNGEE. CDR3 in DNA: TGTGCCAGCAGCGCCCTTCGGGACGGAGCCTACGAGCAGTACTTC. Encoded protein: CASSALRDGAYEQYF.

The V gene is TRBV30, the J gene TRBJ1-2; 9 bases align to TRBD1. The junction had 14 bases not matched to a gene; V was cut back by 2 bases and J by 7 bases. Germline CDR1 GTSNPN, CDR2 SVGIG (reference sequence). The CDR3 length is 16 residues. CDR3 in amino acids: CAWSSGQGSFAGGYTF. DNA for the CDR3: TGTGCCTGGAGTTCAGGACAGGGGTCCTTTGCGGGTGGCTACACCTTC. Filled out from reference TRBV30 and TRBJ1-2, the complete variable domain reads SQTIHQWPATLVQPVGSPLSLECTVEGTSNPNLYWYRQAAGRGLQLLFYSVGIGQISSEVPQNLSASRPQDRQFILSSKKLLLSDSGFYLCAWSSGQGSFAGGYTFGSGTRLTVV.

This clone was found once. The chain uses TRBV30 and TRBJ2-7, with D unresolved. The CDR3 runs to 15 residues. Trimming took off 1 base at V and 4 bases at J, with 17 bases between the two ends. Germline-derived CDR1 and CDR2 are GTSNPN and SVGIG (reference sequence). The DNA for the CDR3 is TGTGCCTGGAGTGCATACCGGCCGCCGCGGTACGAGCAGTACTTC. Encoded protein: CAWSAYRPPRYEQYF.

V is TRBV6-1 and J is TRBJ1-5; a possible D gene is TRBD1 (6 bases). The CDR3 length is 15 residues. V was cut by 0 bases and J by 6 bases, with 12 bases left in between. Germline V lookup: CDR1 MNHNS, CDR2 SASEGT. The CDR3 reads CASSEAGTPGQPQHF. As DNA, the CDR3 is TGTGCCAGCAGTGAAGCAGGGACACCGGGTCAGCCCCAGCATTTT.

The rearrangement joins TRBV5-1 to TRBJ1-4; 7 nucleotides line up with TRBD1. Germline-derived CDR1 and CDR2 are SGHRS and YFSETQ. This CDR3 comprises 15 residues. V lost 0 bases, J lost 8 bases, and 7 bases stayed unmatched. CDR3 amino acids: CASSLEQGGWEKLFF. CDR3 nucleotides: TGCGCCAGCAGCTTGGAGCAGGGGGGTTGGGAAAAACTGTTTTTT.

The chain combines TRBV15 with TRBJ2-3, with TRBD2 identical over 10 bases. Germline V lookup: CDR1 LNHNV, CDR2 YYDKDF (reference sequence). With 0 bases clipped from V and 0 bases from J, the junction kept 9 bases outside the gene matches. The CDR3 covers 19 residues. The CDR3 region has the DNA TGTGCCACCAGCAGAGATCCACTAGCGGGACAACTTAGCACAGATACGCAGTATTTT. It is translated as CATSRDPLAGQLSTDTQYF.

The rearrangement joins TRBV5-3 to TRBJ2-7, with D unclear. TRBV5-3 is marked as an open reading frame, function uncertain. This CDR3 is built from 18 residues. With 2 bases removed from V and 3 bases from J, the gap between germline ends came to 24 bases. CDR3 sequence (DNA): TGTGCCAGAAGCTTTTACGAACAATTCCGAAGGTTTCTCTACGAGCAGTACTTC. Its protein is CARSFYEQFRRFLYEQYF.

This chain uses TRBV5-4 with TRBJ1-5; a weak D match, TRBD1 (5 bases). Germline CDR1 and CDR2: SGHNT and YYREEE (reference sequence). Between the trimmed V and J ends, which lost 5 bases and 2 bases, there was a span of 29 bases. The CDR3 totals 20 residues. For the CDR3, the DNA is TGTGCCAGCAGACCAGCTCCGGGACCCCATTTCGAAGGTGGCAATCAGCCCCAGCATTTT. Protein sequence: CASRPAPGPHFEGGNQPQHF.

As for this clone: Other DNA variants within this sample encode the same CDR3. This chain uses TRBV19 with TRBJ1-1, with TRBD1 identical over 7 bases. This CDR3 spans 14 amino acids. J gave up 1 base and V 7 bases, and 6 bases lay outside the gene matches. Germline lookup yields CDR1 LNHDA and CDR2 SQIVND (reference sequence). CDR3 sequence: CASTPTGWNTEAFF. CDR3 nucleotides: TGTGCCAGTACCCCGACAGGGTGGAACACTGAAGCTTTCTTT.

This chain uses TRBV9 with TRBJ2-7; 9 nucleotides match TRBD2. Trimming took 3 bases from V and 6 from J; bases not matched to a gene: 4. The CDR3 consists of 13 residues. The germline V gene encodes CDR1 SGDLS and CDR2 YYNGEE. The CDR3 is CASSAQAGGEQYF. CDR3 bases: TGTGCCAGCAGCGCCCAAGCGGGGGGCGAGCAGTACTTC.

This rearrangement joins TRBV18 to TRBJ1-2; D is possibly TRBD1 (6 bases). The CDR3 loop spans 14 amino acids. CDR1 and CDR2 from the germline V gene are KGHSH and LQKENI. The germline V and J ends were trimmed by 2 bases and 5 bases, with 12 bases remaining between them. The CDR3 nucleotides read TGTGCCAGCTCACCAAATACAGGGAAATATGGCTACACCTTC. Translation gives CASSPNTGKYGYTF.

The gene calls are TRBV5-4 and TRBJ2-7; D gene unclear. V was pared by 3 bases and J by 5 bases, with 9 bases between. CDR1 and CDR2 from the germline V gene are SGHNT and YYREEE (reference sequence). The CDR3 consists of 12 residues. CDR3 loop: CASSWGLDEQYF. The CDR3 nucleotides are TGTGCCAGCAGCTGGGGTTTGGACGAGCAGTACTTC.

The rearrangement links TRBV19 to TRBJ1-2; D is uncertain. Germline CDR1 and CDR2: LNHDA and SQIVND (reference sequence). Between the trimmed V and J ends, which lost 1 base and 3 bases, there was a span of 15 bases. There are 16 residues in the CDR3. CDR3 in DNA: TGTGCCAGTAGTATAGGTCCTCGGACGGAATACTATGGCTACACCTTC. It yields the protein CASSIGPRTEYYGYTF.

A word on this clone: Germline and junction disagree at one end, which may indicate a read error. CDR3 DNA: TGTGCCACCAGTTTCCAAGAGACCCAGTACTTC. This codes for CATSFQETQYF. J is TRBJ2-5 and V is TRBV10-3; no definite D call. Germline V gene lookup returns CDR1 ENHRY and CDR2 SYGVKD. The length of the CDR3 is 11 residues.

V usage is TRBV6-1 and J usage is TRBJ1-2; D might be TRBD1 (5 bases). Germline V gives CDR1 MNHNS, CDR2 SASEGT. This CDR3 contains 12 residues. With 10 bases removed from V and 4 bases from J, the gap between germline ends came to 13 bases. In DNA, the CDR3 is TGTGCCACTGAAAAGGGGCTCTATGGCTACACCTTC. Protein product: CATEKGLYGYTF.